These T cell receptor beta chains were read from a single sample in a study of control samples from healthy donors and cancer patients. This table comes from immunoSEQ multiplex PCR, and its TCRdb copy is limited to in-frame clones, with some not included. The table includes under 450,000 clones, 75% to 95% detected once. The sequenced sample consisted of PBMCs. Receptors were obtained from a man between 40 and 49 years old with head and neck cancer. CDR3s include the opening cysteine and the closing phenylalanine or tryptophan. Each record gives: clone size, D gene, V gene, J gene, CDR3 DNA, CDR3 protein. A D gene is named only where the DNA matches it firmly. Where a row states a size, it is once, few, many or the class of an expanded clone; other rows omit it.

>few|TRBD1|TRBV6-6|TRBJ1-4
TGTGCCAGCAGGGCAGGGGGCCTGCGGGAAAAACTGTTTTTT
CASRAGGLREKLFF
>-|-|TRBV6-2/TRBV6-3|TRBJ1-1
TGTGCCAGCAGTAGTATTCGGGACTCGGAGGCTGAAGCTTTCTTT
CASSSIRDSEAEAFF
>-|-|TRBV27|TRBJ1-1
TGTGCCAGCATTCGCCCTCAGGGTGAAGCTTTCTTT
CASIRPQGEAFF
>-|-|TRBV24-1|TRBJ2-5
TGTGCCACCAGTGATTCGGGGGCAGGGGAGACCCAGTACTTC
CATSDSGAGETQYF
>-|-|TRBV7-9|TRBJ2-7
TGTGCCAGCAGCTCAAGGATGTTCTCCTACGAGCAGTACTTC
CASSSRMFSYEQYF
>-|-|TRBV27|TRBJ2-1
TGTGCCAGCAGTTTCCAGCGGTTTATCTATGAGCAGTTCTTC
CASSFQRFIYEQFF
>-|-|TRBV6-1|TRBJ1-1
TGTGCCAGCAGTGAATCTAGTATGAACACTGAAGCTTTCTTT
CASSESSMNTEAFF
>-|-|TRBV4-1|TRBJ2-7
TGCGCCAGCAGCCAAGGGTATGGACCCTCCTACGAGCAGTACTTC
CASSQGYGPSYEQYF
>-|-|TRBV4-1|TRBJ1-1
TGCGCCAGCAGCCCCCCGACCGCTCAGATACGGGGGACTGAAGCTTTCTTT
CASSPPTAQIRGTEAFF
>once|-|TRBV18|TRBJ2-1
TGTGCCAGCTCCCGGGATCTTTCGTACAATGAGCAGTTCTTC
CASSRDLSYNEQFF
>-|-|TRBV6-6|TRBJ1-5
TGTGCCAGCAGTTACCTGGAGGTCGATCAGCTCCAGCATTTT
CASSYLEVDQLQHF
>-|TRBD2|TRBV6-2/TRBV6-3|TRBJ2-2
TGTGCCAGCAGTTACTCCGGGACTAGCGGGAGGGAAACGAACGGGGAGCTGTTTTTT
CASSYSGTSGRETNGELFF
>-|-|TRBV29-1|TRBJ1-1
TGCAGCGTAGTAACCACAGGTCCCCGGAGGACTGAAGCTTTCTTT
CSVVTTGPRRTEAFF
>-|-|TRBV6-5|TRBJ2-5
TGTGCCAGCAGTCCCCAAGAGACCCAGTACTTC
CASSPQETQYF
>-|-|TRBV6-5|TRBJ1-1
TGTGCCAGCAGTTACTCAAGGGGCACTGAAGCTTTCTTT
CASSYSRGTEAFF
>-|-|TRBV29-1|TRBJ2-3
TGCAGCGTTGAAGACATATCAGATACGCAGTATTTT
CSVEDISDTQYF
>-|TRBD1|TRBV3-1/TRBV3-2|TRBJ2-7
TGTGCCAGCAGCCAACAGGGGGCATGGTACGAGCAGTACTTC
CASSQQGAWYEQYF
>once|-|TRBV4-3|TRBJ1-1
TGCGCCAGCAGCCCCTTTGGCGGGGGGGGGACTGAAGCTTTCTTT
CASSPFGGGGTEAFF
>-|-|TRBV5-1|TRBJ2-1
TGCGCCAGCAGCTTGGAGGCAGGGCCGTACAATGAGCAGTTCTTC
CASSLEAGPYNEQFF
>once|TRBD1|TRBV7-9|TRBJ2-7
TGTGCCAGCAACTCAGGGGGAAGGTTTGTCGACGAGCAGTACTTC
CASNSGGRFVDEQYF
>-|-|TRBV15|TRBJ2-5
TGTGCCACCAGCAGAGAGAGCGGGTCCCAAGAGACCCAGTACTTC
CATSRESGSQETQYF
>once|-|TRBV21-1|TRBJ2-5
TGTGCCCGCGACAGGGGTCAGACCCAGTACTTC
CARDRGQTQYF
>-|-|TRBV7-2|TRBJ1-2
TGTGCCAGCAGCTTAGCCCTTGGATCAACCTACACCTTC
CASSLALGSTYTF
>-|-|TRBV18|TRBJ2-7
TGTGCCAGCTCACCGACAACCGAGGGGACAACATACGAGCAGTACTTC
CASSPTTEGTTYEQYF
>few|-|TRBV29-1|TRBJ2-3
TGCAGCGTTGGGGTAGGGGGCACAGATACGCAGTATTTT
CSVGVGGTDTQYF
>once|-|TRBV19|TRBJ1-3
TGTGCCAGTAGTAGCAAATATTTTATGGCTGGAAACACCATATATTTT
CASSSKYFMAGNTIYF
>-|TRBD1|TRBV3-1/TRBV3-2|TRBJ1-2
TGTGCCAGCAGCCCACGGACAGGGAAGGACTATGGCTACACCTTC
CASSPRTGKDYGYTF
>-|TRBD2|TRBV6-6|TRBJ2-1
TGTGCCAGCGGCGGGAGCTCCTACAATGAGCAGTTCTTC
CASGGSSYNEQFF
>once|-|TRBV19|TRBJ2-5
TGTGCCAGTAGTATACAGGGAGAGACCCAGTACTTC
CASSIQGETQYF
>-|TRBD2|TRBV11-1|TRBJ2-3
TGTGCCAGCAGCTCTCGGCTCGGGGGGGAGGATACGCAGTATTTT
CASSSRLGGEDTQYF
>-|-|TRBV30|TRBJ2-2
TGTGCCTGGAGTGTTGTGAACACCGGGGAGCTGTTTTTT
CAWSVVNTGELFF
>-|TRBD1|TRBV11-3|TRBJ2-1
TGTGCCAGCAGCACGACAGGGATTGGGAATGAGCAGTTCTTC
CASSTTGIGNEQFF
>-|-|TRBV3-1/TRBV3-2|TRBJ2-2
TGTGCCAGCAGCCAGCCCCGGGGCGGATACACCGGGGAGCTGTTTTTT
CASSQPRGGYTGELFF
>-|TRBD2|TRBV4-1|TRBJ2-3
TGCGCCAGCAGCCATGCCGGGACTAGCCGGGATACGCAGTATTTT
CASSHAGTSRDTQYF
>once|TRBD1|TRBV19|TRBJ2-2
TGTGCCAGTAGTATACTTGGACAGGGGTTCTGGACCGGGGAGCTGTTTTTT
CASSILGQGFWTGELFF
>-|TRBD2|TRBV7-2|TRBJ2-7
TGTGCCAGCAGCTTGAGGGCGGGGGGGTCGGAGTACGAGCAGTACTTC
CASSLRAGGSEYEQYF
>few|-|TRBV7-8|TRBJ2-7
TGTGCCAGCAGCTTAGCTACAGGATACGAGCAGTACTTC
CASSLATGYEQYF
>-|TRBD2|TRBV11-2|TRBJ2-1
TGTGCCAGCAGCGACCAACTAGCGCCTAGCTCCTACAATGAGCAGTTCTTC
CASSDQLAPSSYNEQFF
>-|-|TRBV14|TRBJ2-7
TGTGCCAGCAGCCAATTCGGGGTTCCCTACGAGCAGTACTTC
CASSQFGVPYEQYF
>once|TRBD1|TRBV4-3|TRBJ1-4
TGCGCCAGCAGCCAAGAGACAGGGGGTGGTGAAAAACTGTTTTTT
CASSQETGGGEKLFF
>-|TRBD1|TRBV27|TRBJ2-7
TGTGCCAGCAGTTCCGGGACAGGGGGGAACGAGCAGTACTTC
CASSSGTGGNEQYF
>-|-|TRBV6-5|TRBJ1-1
TGTGCCAGCTTCGAGGGGATGAACACTGAAGCTTTCTTT
CASFEGMNTEAFF
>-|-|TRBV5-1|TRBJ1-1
TGCGCCAGCAGCTCGGACGGGAATACTGAAGCTTTCTTT
CASSSDGNTEAFF
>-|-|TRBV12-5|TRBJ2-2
TGTGCTAGTGGTTTGGTACAAGGTAACACCGGGGAGCTGTTTTTT
CASGLVQGNTGELFF
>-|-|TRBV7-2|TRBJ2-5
TGTGCCAGCAGCTTAAGCAGGTCCCAAGAGACCCAGTACTTC
CASSLSRSQETQYF
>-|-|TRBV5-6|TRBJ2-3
TGTGCCAGCAGCTTGGTTACGACGGACACAGATACGCAGTATTTT
CASSLVTTDTDTQYF
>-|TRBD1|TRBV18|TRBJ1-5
TGTGCCAGCTCATACACCCAGGGGGGTCAGGGACAGCCCCAGCATTTT
CASSYTQGGQGQPQHF
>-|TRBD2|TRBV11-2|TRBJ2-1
TGTGCCAGCAGTCGGACTAGCGGAAAGAACAATGAGCAGTTCTTC
CASSRTSGKNNEQFF
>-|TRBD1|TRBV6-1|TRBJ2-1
TGTGCCAGCAGTGTCAACCGGGACAGGGGGCTTAATGAGCAGTTCTTC
CASSVNRDRGLNEQFF
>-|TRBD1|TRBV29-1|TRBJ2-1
TGCACCGTCGGACAGGGGAACTACAATGAGCAGTTCTTC
CTVGQGNYNEQFF
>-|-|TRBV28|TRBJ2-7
TGTGCCAGCAGACCGGGGGAACCCTACGAGCAGTACTTC
CASRPGEPYEQYF
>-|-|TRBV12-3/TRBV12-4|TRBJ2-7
TGTGCCAGCAGTTTACAGAGCTCCTACGAGCAGTACTTC
CASSLQSSYEQYF
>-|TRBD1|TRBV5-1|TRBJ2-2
TGCGCCAGCAGCGTCTCCGGGACAGGGGGAATCGGGGAGCTGTTTTTT
CASSVSGTGGIGELFF
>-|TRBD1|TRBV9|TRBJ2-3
TGTGCCAGCAGCCGGGACAGGGGGCGCACAGATACGCAGTATTTT
CASSRDRGRTDTQYF
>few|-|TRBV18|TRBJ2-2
TGTGCCAGCTCACCAGTGGTAGCGGAATACACCGGGGAGCTGTTTTTT
CASSPVVAEYTGELFF
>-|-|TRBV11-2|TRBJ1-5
TGTGCCAGCAGCTTAAGGACAGATAGCAATCAGCCCCAGCATTTT
CASSLRTDSNQPQHF
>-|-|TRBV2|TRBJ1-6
TGTGCCAGCAGTTCACATAATTCACCCCTCCACTTT
CASSSHNSPLHF
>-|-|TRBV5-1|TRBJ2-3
TGCGCCAGCAGCTTACCTGTAAGAGCCCTCACAGATACGCAGTATTTT
CASSLPVRALTDTQYF